The sequence of this T cell receptor (beta chain) was determined in a study of shared clonotypes between healthy human individuals. Study-level points and caveats: A few donors showed sharing of 4.5% to 6% of naive CD4 clonotypes.

Remarks on this clone: No antigen is known for it.

Trimming at V came to 5 bases and at J to 1 base, leaving 10 bases not matched to a gene. The length of the CDR3 is 17 residues. From germline, CDR1 is SGHRS and CDR2 YFSETQ. Some clones are missing from TCRdb's copy, which holds only in-frame ones; the method was immunoSEQ multiplex PCR. The table shows about 2.4 million clones, with around 90% occurring only once. Sequencing used naive CD4+ T cells sorted from blood. Documented subset: CD45RA+ positively selected. The sequence derives from a man between 18 and 29 years old in good health. The chain is built from TRBV5-1 and TRBJ2-1; 9 nucleotides align to TRBD2. CDR3 DNA: TGCGCCAGCAGTAAGATCGCGGGAGGGCCGTCCTACAATGAGCAGTTCTTC. It translates to CASSKIAGGPSYNEQFF.